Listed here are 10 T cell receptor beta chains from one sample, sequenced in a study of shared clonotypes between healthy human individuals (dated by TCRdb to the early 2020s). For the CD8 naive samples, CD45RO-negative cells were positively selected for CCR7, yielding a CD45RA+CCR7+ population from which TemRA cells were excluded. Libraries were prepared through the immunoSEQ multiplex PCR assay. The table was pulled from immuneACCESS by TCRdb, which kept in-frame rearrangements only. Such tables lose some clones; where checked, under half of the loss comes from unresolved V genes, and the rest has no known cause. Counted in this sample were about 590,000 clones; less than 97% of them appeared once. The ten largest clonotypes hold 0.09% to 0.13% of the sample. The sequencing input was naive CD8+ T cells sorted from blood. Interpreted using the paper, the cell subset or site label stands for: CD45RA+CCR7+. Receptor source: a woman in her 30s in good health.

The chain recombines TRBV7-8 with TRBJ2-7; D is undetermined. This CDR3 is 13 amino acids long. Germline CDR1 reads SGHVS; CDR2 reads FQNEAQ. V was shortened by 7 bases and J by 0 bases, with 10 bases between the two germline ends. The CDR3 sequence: CASTPGLSYEQYF. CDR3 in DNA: TGTGCCAGCACCCCTGGGCTCTCCTACGAGCAGTACTTC. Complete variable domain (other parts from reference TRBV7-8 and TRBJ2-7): GAGVSQSPRYKVAKRGQDVALRCDPISGHVSLFWYQQALGQGPEFLTYFQNEAQLDKSGLPSDRFFAERPEGSVSTLKIQRTQQEDSAVYLCASTPGLSYEQYFGPGTRLTVT.

Written as DNA, the CDR3 is TGTGCCAGCAGTGAACAGGACTGGGCTGCCTACGAGCAGTACTTC. It yields the protein CASSEQDWAAYEQYF. The chain employs TRBV2 and TRBJ2-7; the D gene is possibly TRBD2 (5 bases). Germline CDR1 reads SNHLY; CDR2 reads FYNNEI. The CDR3 length is 15 residues. V lost 2 bases to trimming and J lost 2 bases, with 13 bases between them.

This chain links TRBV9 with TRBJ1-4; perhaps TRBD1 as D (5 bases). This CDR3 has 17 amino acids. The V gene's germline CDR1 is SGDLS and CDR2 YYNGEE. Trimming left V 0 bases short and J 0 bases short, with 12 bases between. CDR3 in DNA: TGTGCCAGCAGCGTAGGGGGGTTTTCTACAACTAATGAAAAACTGTTTTTT. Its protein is CASSVGGFSTTNEKLFF.

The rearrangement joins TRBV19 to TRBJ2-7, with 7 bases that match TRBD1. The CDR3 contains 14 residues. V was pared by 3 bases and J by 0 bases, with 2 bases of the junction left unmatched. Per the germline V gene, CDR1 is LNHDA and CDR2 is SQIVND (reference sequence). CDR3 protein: CASSMGDSSYEQYF. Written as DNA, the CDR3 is TGTGCCAGTAGTATGGGGGACAGCTCCTACGAGCAGTACTTC.

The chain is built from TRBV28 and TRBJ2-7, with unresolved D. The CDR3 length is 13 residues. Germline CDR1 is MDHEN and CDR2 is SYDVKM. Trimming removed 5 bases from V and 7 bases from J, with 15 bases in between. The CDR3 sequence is CASSPYGLREQYF. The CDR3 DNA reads TGTGCCAGCAGTCCCTATGGTTTGAGGGAGCAGTACTTC.

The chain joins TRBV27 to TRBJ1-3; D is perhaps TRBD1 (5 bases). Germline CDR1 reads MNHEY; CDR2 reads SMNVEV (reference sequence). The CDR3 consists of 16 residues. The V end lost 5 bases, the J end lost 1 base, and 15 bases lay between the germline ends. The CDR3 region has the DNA TGTGCCAGCAGTCCCGGGGGGAGAATATCTGGAAACACCATATATTTT. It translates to CASSPGGRISGNTIYF.

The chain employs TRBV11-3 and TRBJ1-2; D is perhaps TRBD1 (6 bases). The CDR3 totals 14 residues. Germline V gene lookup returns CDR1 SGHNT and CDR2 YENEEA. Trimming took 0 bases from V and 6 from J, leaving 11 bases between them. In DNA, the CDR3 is TGTGCCAGCAGCTTAGATGCCAGGGGAGATGGCTACACCTTC. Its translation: CASSLDARGDGYTF.

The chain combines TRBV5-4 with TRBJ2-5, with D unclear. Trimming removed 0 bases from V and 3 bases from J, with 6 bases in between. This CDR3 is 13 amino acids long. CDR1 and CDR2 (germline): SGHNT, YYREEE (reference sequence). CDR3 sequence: CASSLASEETQYF. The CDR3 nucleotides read TGTGCCAGCAGCTTGGCCTCGGAAGAGACCCAGTACTTC.

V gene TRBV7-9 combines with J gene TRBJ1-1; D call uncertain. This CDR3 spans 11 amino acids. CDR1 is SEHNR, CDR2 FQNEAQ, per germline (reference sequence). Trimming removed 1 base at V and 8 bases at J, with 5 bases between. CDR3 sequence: CASSLGREAFF. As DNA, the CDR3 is TGTGCCAGCAGCTTAGGGAGAGAAGCTTTCTTT.

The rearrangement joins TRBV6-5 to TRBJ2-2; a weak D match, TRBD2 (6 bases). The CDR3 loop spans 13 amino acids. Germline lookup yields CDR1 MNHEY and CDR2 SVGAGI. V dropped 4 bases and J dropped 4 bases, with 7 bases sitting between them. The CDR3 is CASSSEGTGELFF. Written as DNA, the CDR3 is TGTGCCAGCAGTTCGGAGGGCACCGGGGAGCTGTTTTTT.